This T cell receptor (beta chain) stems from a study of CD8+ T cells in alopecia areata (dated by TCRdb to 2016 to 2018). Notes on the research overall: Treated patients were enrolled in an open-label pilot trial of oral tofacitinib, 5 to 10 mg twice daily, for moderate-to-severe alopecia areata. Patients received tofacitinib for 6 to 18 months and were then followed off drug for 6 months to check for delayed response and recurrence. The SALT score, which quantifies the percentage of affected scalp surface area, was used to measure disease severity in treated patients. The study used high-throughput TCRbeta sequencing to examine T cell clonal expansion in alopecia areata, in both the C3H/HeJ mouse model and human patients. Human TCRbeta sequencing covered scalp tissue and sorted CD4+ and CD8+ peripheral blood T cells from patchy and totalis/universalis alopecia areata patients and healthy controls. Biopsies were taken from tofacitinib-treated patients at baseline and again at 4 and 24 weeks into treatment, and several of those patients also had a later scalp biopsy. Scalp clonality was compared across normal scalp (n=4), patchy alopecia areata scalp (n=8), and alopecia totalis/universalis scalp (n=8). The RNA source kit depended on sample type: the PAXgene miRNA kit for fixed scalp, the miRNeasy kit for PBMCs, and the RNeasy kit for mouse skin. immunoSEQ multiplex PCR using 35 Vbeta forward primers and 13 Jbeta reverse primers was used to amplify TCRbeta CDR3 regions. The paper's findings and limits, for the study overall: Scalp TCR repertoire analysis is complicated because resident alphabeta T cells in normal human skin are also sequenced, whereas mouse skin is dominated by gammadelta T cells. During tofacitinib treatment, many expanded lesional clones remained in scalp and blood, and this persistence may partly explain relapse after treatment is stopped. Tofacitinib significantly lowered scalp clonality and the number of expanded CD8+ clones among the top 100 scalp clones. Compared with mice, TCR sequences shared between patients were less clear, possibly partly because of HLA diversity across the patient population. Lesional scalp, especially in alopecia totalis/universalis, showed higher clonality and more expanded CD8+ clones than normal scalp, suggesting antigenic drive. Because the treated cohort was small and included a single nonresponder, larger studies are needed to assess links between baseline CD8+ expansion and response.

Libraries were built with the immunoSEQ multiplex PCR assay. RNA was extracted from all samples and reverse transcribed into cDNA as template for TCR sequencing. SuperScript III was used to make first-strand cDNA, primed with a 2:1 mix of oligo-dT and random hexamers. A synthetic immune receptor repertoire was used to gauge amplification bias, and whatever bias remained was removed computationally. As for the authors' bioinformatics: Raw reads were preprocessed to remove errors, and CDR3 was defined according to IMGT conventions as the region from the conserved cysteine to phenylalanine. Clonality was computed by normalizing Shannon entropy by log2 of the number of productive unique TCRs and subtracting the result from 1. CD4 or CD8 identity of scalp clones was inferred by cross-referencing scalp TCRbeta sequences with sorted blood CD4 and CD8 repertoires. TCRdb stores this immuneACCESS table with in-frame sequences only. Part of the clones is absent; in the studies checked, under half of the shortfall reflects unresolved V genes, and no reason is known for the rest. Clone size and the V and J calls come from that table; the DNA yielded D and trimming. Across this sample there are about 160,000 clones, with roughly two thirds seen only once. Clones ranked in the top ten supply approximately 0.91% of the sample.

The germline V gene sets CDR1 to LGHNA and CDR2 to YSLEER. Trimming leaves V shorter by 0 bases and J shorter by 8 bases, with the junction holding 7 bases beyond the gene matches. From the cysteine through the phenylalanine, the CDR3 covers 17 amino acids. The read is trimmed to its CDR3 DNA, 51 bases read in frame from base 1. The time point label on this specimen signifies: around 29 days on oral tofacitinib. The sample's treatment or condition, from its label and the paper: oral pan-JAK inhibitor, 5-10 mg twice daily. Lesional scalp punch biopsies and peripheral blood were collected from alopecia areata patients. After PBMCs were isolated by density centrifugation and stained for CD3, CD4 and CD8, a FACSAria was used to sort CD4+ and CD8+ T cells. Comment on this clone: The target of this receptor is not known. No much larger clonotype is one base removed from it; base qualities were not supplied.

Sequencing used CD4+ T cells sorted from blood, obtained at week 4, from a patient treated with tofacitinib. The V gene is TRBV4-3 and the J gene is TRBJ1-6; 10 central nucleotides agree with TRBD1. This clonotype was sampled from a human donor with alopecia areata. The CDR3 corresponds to CASSQDPTGTGDSPLHF. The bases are TGCGCCAGCAGCCAAGATCCTACCGGGACAGGGGATTCACCCCTCCACTTT.